The entry below describes one T cell receptor beta chain. What this receptor recognizes is not known. Within one base of it there is no much larger clone, and no base qualities were kept. V and J lose 0 bases and 9 bases, and a span of 17 bases separates them. Taken from cysteine to phenylalanine, the CDR3 has 15 residues. Just the 45-base CDR3 DNA is kept, in frame starting at base 1. CDR1 and CDR2 were assigned from the germline V gene (reference sequence) as MNHNY and SVGAGI. To be included, a participant needed at least one PBMC sample from before ART initiation plus at least two post-ART samples. Treatment was received in the United States of America by all participants with HIV. Before DNA extraction, cryopreserved samples containing 1-10 million PBMC were thawed and washed. At the time of the earliest PBMC sample, participants with HIV were aged between about 23 and 54 years. Each participant contributed PBMC samples from 1-4 timepoints before ART initiation and 2-8 timepoints after ART initiation, with a median of 7 samples. For every participant, serial HIV viral load, CD4+ T-cell count, ART history and demographic data were obtained. Genomic DNA was extracted from unsorted PBMC with a Qiagen kit on a QIAcube, with processing performed in batches of 12 samples.

The data derive from a study of long-term antiretroviral therapy in people with HIV (dated by TCRdb to 2022 to 2024). For the wider study: The earliest samples were collected about a decade before the 2015 WHO recommendation for immediate ART, when ART was typically delayed until CD4 counts fell. No cross-contamination during QIAcube processing was seen in test extractions of a monoclonal T-cell line run alongside 30 or so polyclonal samples. Whether ART initiation and durable HIV suppression were associated with changes in peripheral blood TRB repertoire composition and diversity was tested in a retrospective serial study. Eleven of the 30 participants with HIV were female. A total of over 150 cryopreserved PBMC samples came from 25 to 35 adults with confirmed HIV infection and were collected serially over a mean of roughly 6 years (range 1-12). General conclusions and limits of the study: HIV repertoires had narrower CDR3 length ranges than controls, and the network structure suggested an antigen-experienced repertoire that shifted only slightly toward naive after ART. Starting ART was linked to a significant rise in TRB diversity, yet even after long-term ART the diversity remained significantly lower than in transplant donor controls. Inferences about post-ART repertoire changes are limited because no data were available on ART adherence, viral resistance or therapy changes. Expanded TRB clones identified before ART initiation dominated the repertoire at all time points, although this dominance fluctuated and declined in many PLHIV after ART. Owing to limited PBMC availability, only the TCR beta chain was sequenced, without alpha chain pairing. Because pre-ART samples had limited cell numbers, unsorted PBMC were profiled rather than sorted CD4+ and CD8+ T cells. The samples span the years 2004 to 2017, and the ART regimens used at that time may not be as effective as current regimens.

The immunoSEQ hsTCRB v3.0 assay was used at survey level resolution to sequence the TRB variable region. The target sequencing depth for TRB was about 40,000-55,000 T-cell genomes per sample. An Illumina MiSeq with a v3 150-cycle kit was used to sequence the pooled TRB libraries. The study's processing was this. Analysis of repertoires was carried out in R inside a reproducible Nextflow workflow spanning QC, data transformation and analysis. LymphoSeq2, an R package for exploring AIRR-Seq data, was used to implement the custom analyses. After excluding a few samples that yielded fewer than 5000 total TRB sequences, approximately 180 HIV repertoires remained for analysis. Of the roughly 180 retained HIV repertoires, about 59 were collected before and approximately 130 after ART initiation. Repertoires were downsampled to 5000 TRB nucleotide sequences, and summary statistics were averaged over 100 downsampling iterations. Only TRB sequences with CDR3 regions of at least seven amino acids were retained for analysis. Two measures captured diversity: a Shannon entropy-derived clonality score and the Gini coefficient. In repertoire networks, the top 5000 CDR3 amino acid sequences were linked whenever an edit distance of one separated two sequences. For TRB CDR3 amino acid sequences, antigen specificity groups and MHC restriction were predicted with GLIPH2. To flag known associations with CMV, EBV, HIV or tissue antigens, CDR3 amino acid sequences were compared against VDJdb and McPAS-TCR. Pre-ART, post-ART and control groups were compared with Wilcoxon signed-rank tests and Holm-Bonferroni correction. TCRdb holds this immuneACCESS table with in-frame rearrangements only. Some clones are missing; in checked studies, unresolved V genes explain under half, and the rest has no known cause. The DNA gave D and trimming, while V, J and clone size come from that table. The sample table holds around 15,000 clones, of which roughly 85% were seen once. The top ten clonotypes cover about 5% of the sample.

The source material was unsorted PBMCs, sampled 0.5 years after starting antiretroviral therapy. The V and J segments used are TRBV6-6 and TRBJ1-1; TRBD1 is perhaps the D gene, given 6 matching bases. The sequence was collected from a middle-aged woman with HIV. The CDR3 amino acid sequence is: CASSYSDYGGPKAFF. The sequence in DNA is TGTGCCAGCAGTTACTCGGACTATGGGGGGCCAAAAGCTTTCTTT.